Detailed here is one T cell receptor beta chain. At one of its ends the junction is not consistent with the germline gene, which may arise from a read error. The data belong to a study of CD4 T cells in relation to SARS-CoV-2 and coronaviruses. Unexposed donor CD4+ T cells date from about 2011-2018, before the COVID-19 pandemic. Naive and memory CD4+ T cells came from enriched cryopreserved PBMCs. Germline V CDR1 and CDR2: KGHDR, SFDVKD. CDR3 length: 16 amino acids. Naive and memory CD4+ T cell DNA was deep-sequenced without culture. TCRdb keeps only in-frame clones here, not all; method: immunoSEQ multiplex PCR. The data contain about 59,000 clones, roughly 85% of them seen just once; the ten biggest clones take up around 1.5%.

Input material: memory CD4+ T cells from PBMCs. This TCR was sampled from a human donor in good health. The rearrangement links TRBV24-1 to TRBJ2-5; tentatively, D is TRBD1 (6 bases). CDR3 in DNA: TGTGCCACCAGTGTCGACAGGTTAGGAGCCCAAGGGACCCAGTACTTC. The encoded protein is CATSVDRLGAQGTQYF.